A few counts support the clone carrying this T cell receptor beta chain. This specimen belongs to a study of blood T cell repertoires in COVID-19. Background on the study: PBMCs, B-cell-depleted T cells, or T cells provided the cDNA or gDNA that made up the material.

Germline trimming cut 10 bases from V and 7 bases from J; bases unmatched to any gene: 8. The CDR3 spans 13 residues. Germline assignment: CDR1 SNHLY and CDR2 FYNNEI. Original processing methods: Reference gene primer amplification yielded estimated nucleated cell counts. Sequencing was performed with immunoSEQ multiplex PCR; in TCRdb, only in-frame clones are kept and a portion is missing. Clonal size and the V and J genes are those of that table, whereas D and trimming came from the DNA. The data contain about 310,000 clones, 70% to 90% of them singletons. This TCR derives from a man aged 65 to 85 with acute or convalescent COVID-19. The sample taken for sequencing was peripheral blood. V and J are TRBV2 and TRBJ1-5, with 9 bases matching TRBD1. CDR3 region: CATKDRGYQPQHF. The CDR3 nucleotides are TGTGCCACCAAGGACAGGGGATACCAGCCCCAGCATTTT.